This T cell receptor (beta chain) appears in the sequencing data of a study of post-analysis software for immune sequencing data. Study background: The disease courses spanned relapsing-remitting, secondary progressive and progressive-relapsing forms of multiple sclerosis.

Notes on this clonotype: Antigen unknown.

Germline CDR1 SGHRS, CDR2 YFSETQ. V was trimmed by 4 bases and J by 0 bases, leaving 13 bases between them. The CDR3 is 15 amino acids. Study-wide findings and caveats: Compared against controls, patients with multiple sclerosis displayed significantly lower normalized Chao1 diversity. Controls showed lower frequencies than patients for roughly 5 TRBV segments, and TRBV5-6, TRBV5-1 and TRBV20-1 were among these.

cDNA libraries of TCR beta carried unique molecular identifiers. Roughly 500,000 cDNA molecules were obtained from about 0.98 to 11 million T cells. One entry per CDR3 protein results from TCRdb running MiXCR on the PCR reads. The sample has roughly 570,000 distinct CDR3 sequences, around 34% seen once. This sequence originates from a girl between 2 and 17 years old with multiple sclerosis. This chain links TRBV5-1 with TRBJ2-5; maybe TRBD1 (6 bases). Sequenced: blood. CDR3 DNA sequence: TGCGCCAGCAGCCCGACAGGCTTAGACCAAGAGACCCAGTACTTC. The encoded protein is CASSPTGLDQETQYF. Full variable domain (outside the CDR3, taken from reference TRBV5-1 and TRBJ2-5): KAGVTQTPRYLIKTRGQQVTLSCSPISGHRSVSWYQQTPGQGLQFLFEYFSETQRNKGNFPGRFSGRQFSNSRSEMNVSTLELGDSALYLCASSPTGLDQETQYFGPGTRLLVL.